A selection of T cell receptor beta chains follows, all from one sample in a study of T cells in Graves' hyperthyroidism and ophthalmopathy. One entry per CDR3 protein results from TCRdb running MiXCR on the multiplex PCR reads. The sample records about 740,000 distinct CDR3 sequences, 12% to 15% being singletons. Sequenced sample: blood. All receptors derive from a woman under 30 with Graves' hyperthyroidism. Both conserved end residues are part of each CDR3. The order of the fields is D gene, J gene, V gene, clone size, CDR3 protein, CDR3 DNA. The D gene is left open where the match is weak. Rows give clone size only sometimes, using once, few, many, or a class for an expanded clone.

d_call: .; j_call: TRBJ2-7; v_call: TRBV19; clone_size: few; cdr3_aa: CASSRFRESYEQYF; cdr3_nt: TGTGCCAGTAGCCGATTCAGGGAGTCCTACGAGCAGTACTTC
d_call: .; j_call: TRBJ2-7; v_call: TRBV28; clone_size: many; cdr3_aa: CASSVLGEQYF; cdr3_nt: TGTGCCAGCAGCGTACTGGGCGAGCAGTACTTC
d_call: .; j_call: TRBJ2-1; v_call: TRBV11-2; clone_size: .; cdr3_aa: CASSSQAGIEQFF; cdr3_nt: TGTGCCAGCAGCTCCCAGGCGGGAATTGAGCAGTTCTTC
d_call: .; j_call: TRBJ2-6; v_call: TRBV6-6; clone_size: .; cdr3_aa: CASSYSLYISGANVLTF; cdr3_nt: TGTGCCAGCAGTTACTCTCTTTATATCTCTGGGGCCAACGTCCTGACTTTC
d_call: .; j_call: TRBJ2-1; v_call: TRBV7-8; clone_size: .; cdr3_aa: CASSLPGQRLSYNEQFF; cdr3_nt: TGTGCCAGCAGCTTACCGGGGCAGCGCCTCTCCTACAATGAGCAGTTCTTC
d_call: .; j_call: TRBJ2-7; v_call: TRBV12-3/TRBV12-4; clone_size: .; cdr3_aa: CASSGGQRPYEQYF; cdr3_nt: TGTGCCAGCAGTGGGGGACAAAGACCTTACGAGCAGTACTTC
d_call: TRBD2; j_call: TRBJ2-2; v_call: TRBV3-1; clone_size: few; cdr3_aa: CASSQPGLAGGVTGELFF; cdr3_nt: TGTGCCAGCAGCCAACCGGGACTAGCGGGAGGGGTCACCGGGGAGCTGTTTTTT
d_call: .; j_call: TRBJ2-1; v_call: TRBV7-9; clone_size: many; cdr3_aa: CASSLVFGQGFREQFF; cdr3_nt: TGTGCCAGCAGCTTAGTTTTTGGTCAGGGGTTCCGGGAGCAGTTCTTC
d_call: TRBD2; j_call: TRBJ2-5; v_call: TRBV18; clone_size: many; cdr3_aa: CASSIGAGVETQYF; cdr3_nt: TGTGCCAGCTCGATTGGAGCGGGAGTAGAGACCCAGTACTTC
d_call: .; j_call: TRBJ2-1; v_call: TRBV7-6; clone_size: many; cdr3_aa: CASSLLGTFNEQFF; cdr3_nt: TGTGCCAGCAGCTTACTCGGGACCTTCAATGAGCAGTTCTTC
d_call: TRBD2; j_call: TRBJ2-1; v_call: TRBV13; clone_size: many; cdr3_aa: CASSLAGLAGGVPNEQFF; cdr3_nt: TGTGCCAGCAGCTTAGCGGGCTTAGCGGGGGGAGTCCCCAATGAGCAGTTCTTC
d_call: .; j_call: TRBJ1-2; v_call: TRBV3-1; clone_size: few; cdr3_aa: CASSQLTGPSYGYTF; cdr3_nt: TGTGCCAGCAGCCAATTAACAGGGCCTTCCTATGGCTACACCTTC
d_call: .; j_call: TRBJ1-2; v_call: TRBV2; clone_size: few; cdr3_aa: CASTPSRAPDMELTF; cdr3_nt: TGTGCCAGCACCCCATCCCGGGCCCCGGACATGGAACTCACCTTC
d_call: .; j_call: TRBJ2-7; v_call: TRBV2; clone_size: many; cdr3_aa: CASSDLSGRPYEQYF; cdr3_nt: TGTGCCAGCAGTGATCTTTCGGGTAGACCCTACGAGCAGTACTTC
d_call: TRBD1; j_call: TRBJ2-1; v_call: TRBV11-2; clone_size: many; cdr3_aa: CASSLEGQAYNEQFF; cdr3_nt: TGTGCCAGCAGCTTGGAGGGACAGGCTTACAATGAGCAGTTCTTC
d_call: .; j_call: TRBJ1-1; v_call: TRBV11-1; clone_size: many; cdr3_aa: CASSLIRDDTEAFF; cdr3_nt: TGTGCCAGCAGCCTGATCAGGGACGACACTGAAGCTTTCTTT